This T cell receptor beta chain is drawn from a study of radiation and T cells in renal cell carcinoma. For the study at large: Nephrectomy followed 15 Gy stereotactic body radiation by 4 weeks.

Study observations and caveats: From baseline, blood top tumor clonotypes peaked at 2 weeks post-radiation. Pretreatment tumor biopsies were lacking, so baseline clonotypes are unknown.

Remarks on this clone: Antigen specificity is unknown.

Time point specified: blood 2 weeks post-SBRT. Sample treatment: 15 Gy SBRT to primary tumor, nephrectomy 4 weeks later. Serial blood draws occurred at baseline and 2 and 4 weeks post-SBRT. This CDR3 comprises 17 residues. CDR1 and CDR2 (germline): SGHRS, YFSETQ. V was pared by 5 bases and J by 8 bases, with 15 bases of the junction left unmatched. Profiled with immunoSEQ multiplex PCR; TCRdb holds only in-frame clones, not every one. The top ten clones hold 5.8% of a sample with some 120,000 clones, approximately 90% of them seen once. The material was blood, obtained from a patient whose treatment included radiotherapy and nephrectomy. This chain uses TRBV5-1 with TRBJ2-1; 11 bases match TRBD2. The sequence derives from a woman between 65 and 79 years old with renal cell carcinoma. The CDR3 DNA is TGCGCCAGCAGGGCTGACGTCAGCCTAGCGGGGGGCTATGAGCAGTTCTTC. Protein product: CASRADVSLAGGYEQFF.